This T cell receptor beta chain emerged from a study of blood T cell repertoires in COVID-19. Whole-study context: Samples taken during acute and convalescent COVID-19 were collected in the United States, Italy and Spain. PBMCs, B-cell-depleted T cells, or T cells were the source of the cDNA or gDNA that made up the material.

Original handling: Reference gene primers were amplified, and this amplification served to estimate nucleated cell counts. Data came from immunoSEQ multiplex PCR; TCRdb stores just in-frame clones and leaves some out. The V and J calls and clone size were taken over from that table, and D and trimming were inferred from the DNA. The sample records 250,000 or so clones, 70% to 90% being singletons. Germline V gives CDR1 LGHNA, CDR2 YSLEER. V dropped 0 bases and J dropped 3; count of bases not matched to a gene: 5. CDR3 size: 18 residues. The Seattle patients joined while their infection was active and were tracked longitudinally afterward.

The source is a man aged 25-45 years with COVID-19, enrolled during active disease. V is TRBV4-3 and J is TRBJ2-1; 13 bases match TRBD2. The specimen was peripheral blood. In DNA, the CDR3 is TGCGCCAGCAGCCAAGACCCGGGACTAGCGGGACTCTACAATGAGCAGTTCTTC. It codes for CASSQDPGLAGLYNEQFF.